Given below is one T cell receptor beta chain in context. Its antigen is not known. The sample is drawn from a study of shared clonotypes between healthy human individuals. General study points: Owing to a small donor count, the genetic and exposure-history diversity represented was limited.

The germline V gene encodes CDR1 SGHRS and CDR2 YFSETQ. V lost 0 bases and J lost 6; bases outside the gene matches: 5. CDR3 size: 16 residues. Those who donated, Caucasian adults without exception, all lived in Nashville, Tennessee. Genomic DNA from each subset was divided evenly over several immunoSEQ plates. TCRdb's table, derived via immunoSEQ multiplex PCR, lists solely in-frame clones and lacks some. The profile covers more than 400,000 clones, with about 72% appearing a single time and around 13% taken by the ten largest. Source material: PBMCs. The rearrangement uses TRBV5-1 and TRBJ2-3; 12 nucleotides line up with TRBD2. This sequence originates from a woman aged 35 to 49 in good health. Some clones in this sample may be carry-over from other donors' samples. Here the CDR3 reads CASSLGLAGGEDTQYF. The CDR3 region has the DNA TGCGCCAGCAGCTTGGGGCTAGCGGGAGGGGAGGATACGCAGTATTTT. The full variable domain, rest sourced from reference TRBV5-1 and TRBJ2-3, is KAGVTQTPRYLIKTRGQQVTLSCSPISGHRSVSWYQQTPGQGLQFLFEYFSETQRNKGNFPGRFSGRQFSNSRSEMNVSTLELGDSALYLCASSLGLAGGEDTQYFGPGTRLTVL.